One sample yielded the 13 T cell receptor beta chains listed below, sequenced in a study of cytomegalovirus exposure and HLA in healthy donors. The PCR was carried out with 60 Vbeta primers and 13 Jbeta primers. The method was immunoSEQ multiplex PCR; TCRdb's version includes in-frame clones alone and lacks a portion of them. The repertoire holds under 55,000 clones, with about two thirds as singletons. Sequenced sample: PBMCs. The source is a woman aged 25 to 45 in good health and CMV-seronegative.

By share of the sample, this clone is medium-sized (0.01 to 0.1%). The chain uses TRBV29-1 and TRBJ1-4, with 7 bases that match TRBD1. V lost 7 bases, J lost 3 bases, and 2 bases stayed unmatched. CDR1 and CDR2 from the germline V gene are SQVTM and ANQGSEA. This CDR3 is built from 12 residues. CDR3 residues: CSATGANEKLFF. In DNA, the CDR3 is TGCAGCGCAACAGGGGCTAATGAAAAACTGTTTTTT.

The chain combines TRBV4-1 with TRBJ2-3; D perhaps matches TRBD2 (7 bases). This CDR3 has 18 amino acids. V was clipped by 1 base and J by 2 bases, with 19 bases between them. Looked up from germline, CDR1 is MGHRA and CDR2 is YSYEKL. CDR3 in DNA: TGCGCCAGCAGCCAAGCCGGGGGGCCCGAGGTAGTCACAGATACGCAGTATTTT. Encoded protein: CASSQAGGPEVVTDTQYF.

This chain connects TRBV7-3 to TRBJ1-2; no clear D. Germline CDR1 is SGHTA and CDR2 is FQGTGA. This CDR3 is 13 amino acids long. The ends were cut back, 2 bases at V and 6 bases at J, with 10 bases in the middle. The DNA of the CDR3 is TGTGCCAGCAGCTTAGGCAGGTTCGATGGCTACACCTTC. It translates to CASSLGRFDGYTF.

The CDR3 sequence is CASRRPGLASEQYF. CDR3 DNA sequence: TGTGCCAGCAGGCGGCCGGGACTAGCCAGCGAGCAGTACTTC. The chain joins TRBV7-9 to TRBJ2-7, with TRBD2 matching 9 bases. This CDR3 has 14 residues. The trim removed 6 bases at V and 6 bases at J, leaving 9 bases unmatched. Germline CDR1 SEHNR, CDR2 FQNEAQ (reference sequence).

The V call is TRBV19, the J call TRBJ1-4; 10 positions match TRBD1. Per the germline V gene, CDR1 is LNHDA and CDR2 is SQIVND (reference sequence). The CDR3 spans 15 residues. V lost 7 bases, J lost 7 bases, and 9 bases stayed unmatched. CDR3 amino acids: CASKDWDRGVEKLFF. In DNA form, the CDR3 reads TGTGCCAGTAAAGATTGGGACAGGGGAGTTGAAAAACTGTTTTTT.

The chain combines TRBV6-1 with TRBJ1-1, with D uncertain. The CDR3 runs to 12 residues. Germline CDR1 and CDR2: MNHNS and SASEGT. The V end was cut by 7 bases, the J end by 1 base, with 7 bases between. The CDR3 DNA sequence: TGTGCCAGCAACCGCGGGAACACTGAAGCTTTCTTT. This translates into CASNRGNTEAFF.

The CDR3 here is CAWSGQALYEQYF. The CDR3, as DNA: TGTGCCTGGAGTGGACAGGCCTTGTACGAGCAGTACTTC. The rearrangement links TRBV30 to TRBJ2-7; maybe TRBD1 (6 bases). Trimming pared 1 base from V and 4 bases from J, leaving 11 bases between. Per the germline V gene, CDR1 is GTSNPN and CDR2 is SVGIG (reference sequence). This CDR3 comprises 13 residues.

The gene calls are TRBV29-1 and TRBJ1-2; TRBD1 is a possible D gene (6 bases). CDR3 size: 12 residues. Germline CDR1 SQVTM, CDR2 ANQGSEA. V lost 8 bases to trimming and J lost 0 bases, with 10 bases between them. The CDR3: CSMDSPNYGYTF. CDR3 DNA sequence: TGCAGCATGGACAGTCCTAACTATGGCTACACCTTC.

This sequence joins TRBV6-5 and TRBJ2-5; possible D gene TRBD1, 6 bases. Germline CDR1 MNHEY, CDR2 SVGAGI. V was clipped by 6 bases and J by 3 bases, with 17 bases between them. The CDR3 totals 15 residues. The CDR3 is CASRSPGAGEETQYF. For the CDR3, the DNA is TGTGCCAGCAGGTCCCCCGGGGCAGGGGAAGAGACCCAGTACTTC.

The CDR3 DNA is TGTGCCAGCTCACCACAGGGGGCTATCTACAATGAGCAGTTCTTC. This codes for CASSPQGAIYNEQFF. The V and J genes are TRBV18 and TRBJ2-1; 7 nucleotides match TRBD1. Looked up from germline, CDR1 is KGHSH and CDR2 is LQKENI. The CDR3 has 15 residues. The junction had 3 bases not matched to a gene; V was cut back by 1 base and J by 3 bases.

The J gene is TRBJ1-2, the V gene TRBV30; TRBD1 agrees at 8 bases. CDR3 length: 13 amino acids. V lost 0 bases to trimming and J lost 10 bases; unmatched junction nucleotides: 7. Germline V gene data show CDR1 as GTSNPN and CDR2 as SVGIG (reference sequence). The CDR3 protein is CAWSVIGQGAYTF. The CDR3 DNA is TGTGCCTGGAGTGTAATCGGACAGGGCGCCTACACCTTC.

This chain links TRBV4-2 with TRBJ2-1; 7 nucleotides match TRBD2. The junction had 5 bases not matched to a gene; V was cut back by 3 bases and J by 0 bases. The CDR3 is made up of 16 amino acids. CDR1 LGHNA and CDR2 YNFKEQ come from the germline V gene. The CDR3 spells CASSHIAGSSYNEQFF. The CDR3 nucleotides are TGTGCCAGCAGCCATATAGCGGGTAGCTCCTACAATGAGCAGTTCTTC.

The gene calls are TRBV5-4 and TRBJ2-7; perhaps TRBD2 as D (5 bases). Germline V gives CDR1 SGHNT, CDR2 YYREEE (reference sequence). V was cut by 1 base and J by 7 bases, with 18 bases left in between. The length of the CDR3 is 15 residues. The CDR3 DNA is TGTGCCAGCAGCTTGCAAAGCGGAGTGGGTTGGGAGCAGTACTTC. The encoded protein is CASSLQSGVGWEQYF.